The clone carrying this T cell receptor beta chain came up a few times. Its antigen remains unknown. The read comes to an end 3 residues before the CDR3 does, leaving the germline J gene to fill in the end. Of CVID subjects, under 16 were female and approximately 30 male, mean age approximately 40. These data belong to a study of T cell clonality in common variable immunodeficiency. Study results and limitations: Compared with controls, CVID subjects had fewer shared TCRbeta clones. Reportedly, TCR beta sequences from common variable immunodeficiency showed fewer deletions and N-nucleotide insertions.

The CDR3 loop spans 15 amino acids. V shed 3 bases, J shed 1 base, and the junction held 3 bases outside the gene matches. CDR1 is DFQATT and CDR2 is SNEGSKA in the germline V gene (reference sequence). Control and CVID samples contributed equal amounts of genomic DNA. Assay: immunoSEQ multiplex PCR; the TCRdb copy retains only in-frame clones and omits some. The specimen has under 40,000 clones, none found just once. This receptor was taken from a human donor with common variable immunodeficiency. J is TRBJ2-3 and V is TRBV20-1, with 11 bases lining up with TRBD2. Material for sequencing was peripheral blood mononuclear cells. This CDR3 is CSARTSGTGTDTQYF. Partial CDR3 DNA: TGCAGTGCTAGGACTAGCGGGACCGGCACAGATACG.